Below, 24 T cell receptor beta chains from the same sample are listed, as sequenced in a study of blood T cell repertoires in COVID-19. The method was immunoSEQ multiplex PCR; TCRdb's version includes in-frame clones alone and lacks a portion of them. Counted here are about 130,000 clones, roughly 89% occurring once; the ten biggest clones make up roughly 2.9%. The sample was peripheral blood. The receptor source for this set is a man in his sixties with active or convalescent COVID-19.

The table lists this clone with a few counts. The chain combines TRBV9 with TRBJ2-2; D perhaps matches TRBD2 (5 bases). CDR1 SGDLS and CDR2 YYNGEE come from the germline V gene. With 0 bases removed from V and 9 bases from J, the gap between germline ends came to 33 bases. The CDR3 is 21 amino acids. The DNA for the CDR3 is TGTGCCAGCAGCGTAGGCCCGACCTCTTCTCTAGTTCGGGATTCGATCCGGGAGCTGTTTTTT. Its protein is CASSVGPTSSLVRDSIRELFF.

This clone was picked up one time. This chain joins TRBV12-3 or TRBV12-4 and TRBJ1-1; D unclear. V was shortened by 4 bases and J by 3 bases, with 3 bases between the two germline ends. The CDR3 length is 11 residues. The CDR3: CASSSYTEAFF. The CDR3 bases are TGTGCCAGCAGTTCTTACACTGAAGCTTTCTTT.

The chain uses TRBV18 and TRBJ1-2; D may be TRBD1 (6 bases). V lost 2 bases and J 3 bases, leaving 7 bases between the germline ends. This CDR3 has 13 residues. Germline CDR1 and CDR2: KGHSH and LQKENI. The CDR3 coding sequence is TGTGCCAGCTCACCAAACAGGGACTATGGCTACACCTTC. Translation gives CASSPNRDYGYTF.

The chain recombines TRBV5-4 with TRBJ2-5, with TRBD2 matching 10 bases. V was clipped by 4 bases and J by 2 bases; unmatched bases: 5. CDR1 is SGHNT, CDR2 YYREEE, per germline (reference sequence). This CDR3 has 15 residues. CDR3 protein: CASSPSGGAQETQYF. The CDR3 coding sequence is TGTGCCAGCAGCCCGAGCGGGGGGGCGCAAGAGACCCAGTACTTC.

This clone has only a few counts. The genes are TRBV4-2 and TRBJ1-2, with 8 bases matching TRBD1. Trimming removed 4 bases from V and 3 bases from J; junction bases left unmatched: 4. CDR1 is LGHNA, CDR2 YNFKEQ, per germline. The CDR3 loop spans 14 amino acids. Here the CDR3 reads CASSRRDRHYGYTF. In DNA form, the CDR3 reads TGTGCCAGCAGCCGTAGGGACAGGCACTATGGCTACACCTTC.

The V and J genes are TRBV7-2 and TRBJ2-1, with 12 bases aligning to TRBD2. The CDR3 covers 14 residues. CDR1 SGHTA and CDR2 FQGNSA come from the germline V gene. Trimming removed 6 bases from V and 6 bases from J; junction bases left unmatched: 3. CDR3 DNA sequence: TGTGCCAGCAGTCGGACTAGCGGGGCCAATGAGCAGTTCTTC. Residues: CASSRTSGANEQFF.

The chain employs TRBV28 and TRBJ1-5, with D unclear. V was clipped by 6 bases and J by 9 bases, with 15 bases between them. CDR1 and CDR2 from the germline V gene are MDHEN and SYDVKM. CDR3 size: 13 residues. CDR3 loop: CASRRSAEGPQHF. As DNA, the CDR3 is TGTGCCAGCAGGAGGTCGGCAGAGGGGCCCCAGCATTTT.

This clone was seen once. This sequence joins TRBV3-1 (or the pseudogene TRBV3-2) and TRBJ1-2, with D unresolved. The CDR3 totals 15 residues. The germline CDR1 and CDR2 sequences are LGHDT and YNNKEL (reference sequence). The ends were cut back, 1 base at V and 4 bases at J, with 13 bases in the middle. CDR3 amino acids: CASSQGVEGFYGYTF. The CDR3, as DNA: TGTGCCAGCAGCCAAGGGGTAGAGGGATTCTATGGCTACACCTTC.

CDR3 bases: TGTGCCAGCAGCCCACGACAGGTGGCGAACACCGGGGAGCTGTTTTTT. It translates to CASSPRQVANTGELFF. The chain is built from TRBV7-3 and TRBJ2-2; perhaps TRBD1 as D (6 bases). Per germline, CDR1 SGHTA and CDR2 FQGTGA. Trimming cost V 5 bases and J 0 bases, with 13 bases left between them. The CDR3 extends over 16 amino acids.

This chain uses TRBV29-1 with TRBJ1-2; tentative D call: TRBD1 (6 bases). The CDR3 runs 15 residues. Germline CDR1 is SQVTM and CDR2 is ANQGSEA. Deletions cut 1 base from V and 4 bases from J, with 16 bases between. This CDR3 reads CSVEGLSTGAYGYTF. The CDR3 bases are TGCAGCGTTGAAGGTCTCTCGACAGGAGCCTATGGCTACACCTTC.

DNA for the CDR3: TGTGCCACCAGCAGCAGACTAGCGGGGCTTAGCACAGATACGCAGTATTTT. Protein product: CATSSRLAGLSTDTQYF. The rearrangement joins TRBV15 to TRBJ2-3, with 11 bases that match TRBD2. The length of the CDR3 is 17 residues. The V gene end was trimmed by 3 bases and the J gene end by 0 bases; junction bases not matched to a gene: 5. CDR1 LNHNV and CDR2 YYDKDF come from the germline V gene (reference sequence).

This chain uses TRBV19 with TRBJ2-7; 10 nucleotides match TRBD1. Per the germline V gene, CDR1 is LNHDA and CDR2 is SQIVND (reference sequence). This CDR3 has 12 residues. Trimming took 9 bases from V and 3 from J; bases not matched to a gene: 2. The CDR3 region has the DNA TGTGCCAGCCGGGACAGGGGCTACGAGCAGTACTTC. This translates into CASRDRGYEQYF. The full variable domain, completed using reference TRBV19 and TRBJ2-7, is DGGITQSPKYLFRKEGQNVTLSCEQNLNHDAMYWYRQDPGQGLRLIYYSQIVNDFQKGDIAEGYSVSREKKESFPLTVTSAQKNPTAFYLCASRDRGYEQYFGPGTRLTVT.

The rearrangement links TRBV6-1 to TRBJ1-4, with D unresolved. The CDR3 has 16 amino acids. Looked up from germline, CDR1 is MNHNS and CDR2 is SASEGT. Between the trimmed V and J ends, which lost 3 bases and 0 bases, there was a span of 11 bases. This CDR3 reads CASSDGVGATNEKLFF. DNA of the CDR3: TGTGCCAGCAGTGATGGCGTCGGAGCAACTAATGAAAAACTGTTTTTT.

Many counts were recorded for this clone. CDR3 protein: CASSLPSGGAYNEQFF. The CDR3 nucleotides are TGTGCCAGCAGCTTGCCTAGCGGGGGGGCCTACAATGAGCAGTTCTTC. The chain combines TRBV5-5 with TRBJ2-1, with 12 bases that match TRBD2. V lost 1 base, J lost 2 bases, and 1 base stayed unmatched. The CDR3 contains 16 residues. The germline gives CDR1 SGHKS, CDR2 YYEKEE (reference sequence).

This clone was recorded only once. The J gene is TRBJ2-2, the V gene TRBV30, with 10 bases fitting TRBD1. CDR3 length: 13 amino acids. Germline V gene data show CDR1 as GTSNPN and CDR2 as SVGIG (reference sequence). The ends lost 4 bases at V and 8 bases at J; junction bases unmatched: 4. In DNA form, the CDR3 reads TGTGCCTGGAAGACAGGGGGCGCGGGGGAGCTGTTTTTT. Its translation: CAWKTGGAGELFF.

The chain uses TRBV6-5 and TRBJ1-1; D remains unclear. Trimming stripped 5 bases from V and 5 bases from J, with 12 bases between. The CDR3 extends over 13 amino acids. The germline gives CDR1 MNHEY, CDR2 SVGAGI. CDR3 residues: CASSRSPGTEAFF. The CDR3 DNA is TGTGCCAGCAGTCGGTCACCCGGGACTGAAGCTTTCTTT.

The chain combines TRBV7-8 with TRBJ2-7; TRBD1 aligns across 7 bases. Germline CDR1 and CDR2: SGHVS and FQNEAQ. V lost 5 bases, J lost 7 bases, and 14 bases stayed unmatched. The CDR3 totals 15 residues. The CDR3 protein is CASSNRDRRAREQYF. The CDR3, as DNA: TGTGCCAGCAGCAACCGGGACAGAAGGGCTCGAGAGCAGTACTTC.

Only one count was recorded for this clone. The V gene is TRBV28, the J gene TRBJ2-7, with no clear D. Trimming pared 3 bases from V and 6 bases from J, leaving 3 bases between. This CDR3 region has 10 residues. Germline V gene lookup returns CDR1 MDHEN and CDR2 SYDVKM. The CDR3 DNA reads as TGTGCCAGCAGTTTCGGCGAGCAGTACTTC. This gives the protein CASSFGEQYF.

The chain couples TRBV23-1 to TRBJ1-2, with D hard to call. TRBV23-1 is treated as an ORF (open reading frame) with a function not yet certain. The CDR3 spans 10 residues. The DNA of the CDR3 is TGCGTCGTACAGAGAGATGGCTACACCTTC. It specifies CVVQRDGYTF.

The chain uses TRBV10-3 and TRBJ1-5; 10 nucleotides align to TRBD1. V lost 10 bases, J lost 1 base, and 4 bases stayed unmatched. The CDR3 loop spans 14 amino acids. Germline lookup yields CDR1 ENHRY and CDR2 SYGVKD. The CDR3 DNA follows: TGTGCCACTTCGGACAGGGGGAGCAATCAGCCCCAGCATTTT. It translates to CATSDRGSNQPQHF.

V gene TRBV5-1 combines with J gene TRBJ2-2; D ambiguous. The germline V gene encodes CDR1 SGHRS and CDR2 YFSETQ. Trimming took 0 bases from V and 6 from J, leaving 6 bases between them. This CDR3 comprises 13 residues. The CDR3 DNA reads TGCGCCAGCAGCTTGGGGGCCGCCGGGGAGCTGTTTTTT. Translated, it gives CASSLGAAGELFF.

V gene TRBV27 combines with J gene TRBJ2-7, with 7 bases fitting TRBD2. The CDR3 loop spans 15 amino acids. CDR1 is MNHEY and CDR2 is SMNVEV in the germline V gene (reference sequence). Trimming cost V 2 bases and J 2 bases; bases outside gene matches: 6. CDR3 sequence reads: CASSLVGLGAYEQYF. CDR3 sequence (DNA): TGTGCCAGCAGTTTAGTCGGACTAGGGGCCTACGAGCAGTACTTC.

This clone was picked up a small number of times. The gene calls are TRBV2 and TRBJ2-3, with TRBD1 identical over 9 bases. This CDR3 has 15 amino acids. V lost 6 bases and J lost 1; bases outside the gene matches: 5. Looked up from germline, CDR1 is SNHLY and CDR2 is FYNNEI. Written as DNA, the CDR3 is TGTGCCAGCAGCCGACAGGGGGAGGGCACAGATACGCAGTATTTT. Its protein product is CASSRQGEGTDTQYF. The full variable domain, completed using reference TRBV2 and TRBJ2-3, is EPEVTQTPSHQVTQMGQEVILRCVPISNHLYFYWYRQILGQKVEFLVSFYNNEISEKSEIFDDQFSVERPDGSNFTLKIRSTKLEDSAMYFCASSRQGEGTDTQYFGPGTRLTVL.

In DNA, the CDR3 is TGTGCCAGCAGCTTTACCAGGGGGCCCACGATAGAGCAGTACTTC. Amino acid sequence: CASSFTRGPTIEQYF. V usage is TRBV5-4 and J usage is TRBJ2-7; 8 bases match TRBD1. CDR3 length equals 15 residues. J was trimmed by 7 bases and V by 2 bases; bases with no gene match: 11. CDR1 is SGHNT and CDR2 is YYREEE in the germline V gene (reference sequence).